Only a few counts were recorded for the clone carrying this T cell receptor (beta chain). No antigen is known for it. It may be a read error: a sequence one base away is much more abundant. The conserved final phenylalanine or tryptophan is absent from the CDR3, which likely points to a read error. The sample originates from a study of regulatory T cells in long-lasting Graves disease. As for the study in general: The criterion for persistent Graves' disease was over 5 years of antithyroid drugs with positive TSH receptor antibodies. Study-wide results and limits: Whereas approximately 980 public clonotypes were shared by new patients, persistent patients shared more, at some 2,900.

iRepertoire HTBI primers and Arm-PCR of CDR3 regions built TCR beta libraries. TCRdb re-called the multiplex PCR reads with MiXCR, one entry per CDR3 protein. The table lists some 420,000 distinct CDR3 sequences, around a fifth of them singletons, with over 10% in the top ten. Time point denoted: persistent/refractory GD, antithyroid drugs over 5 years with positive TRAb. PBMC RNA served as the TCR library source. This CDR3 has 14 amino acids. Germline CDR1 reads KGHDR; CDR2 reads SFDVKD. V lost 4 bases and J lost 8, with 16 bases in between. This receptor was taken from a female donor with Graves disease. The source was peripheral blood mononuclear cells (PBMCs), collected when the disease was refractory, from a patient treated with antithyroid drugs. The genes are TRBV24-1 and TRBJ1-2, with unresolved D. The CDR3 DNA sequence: TGTGCCACCAGTGACACGGGCATCGCTGTCGGCTACACCTCC. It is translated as CATSDTGIAVGYTS.